The rows below give T cell receptor beta chains drawn from one sample of a study of T-cell reconstitution after alpha-beta-depleted transplantation in children. Each CDR3 protein is one row after TCRdb ran MiXCR on the PCR reads. Here the sample spans hundreds of thousands of distinct CDR3 sequences, roughly 15% being singletons. The source material was PBMCs from the stem cell graft donor, sampled from the stem cell graft. These receptors all come from a human donor who donated a stem cell graft to a child with acute myeloid leukemia. CDR3s include the opening cysteine and the closing phenylalanine or tryptophan. The order of the fields is clone size, CDR3 length, V gene, J gene, D gene, CDR3 DNA, CDR3 protein. A D gene is named only where the DNA matches it firmly. Not every row has a clone size; where given, it reads once, few, many or a size class.

NA,13,TRBV11-1,TRBJ1-2,TRBD1,TGTGCCAGCAGCTTCCGACAGGGAGTAGGCTACACCTTC,CASSFRQGVGYTF
few,15,TRBV20-1,TRBJ2-2,NA,TGCAGTGCTAGAGGGGGCAGGGTCGACACCGGGGAGCTGTTTTTT,CSARGGRVDTGELFF
many,14,TRBV6-5,TRBJ1-1,NA,TGTGCCAGCAGTTACGAGATGATGAACACTGAAGCTTTCTTT,CASSYEMMNTEAFF
few,16,TRBV5-6,TRBJ1-5,TRBD1,TGTGCCAGCAGCTTGTGGGGACAGCATAGCAATCAGCCCCAGCATTTT,CASSLWGQHSNQPQHF
many,16,TRBV4-3,TRBJ2-3,NA,TGCGCCAGCAGCCAAGATAAGGAGGCGATCACAGATACGCAGTATTTT,CASSQDKEAITDTQYF
few,15,TRBV19,TRBJ2-2,NA,TGTGCCAGTAGTATTACACAGGGGAGGACCGGGGAGCTGTTTTTT,CASSITQGRTGELFF
many,12,TRBV29-1,TRBJ1-2,NA,TGCAGCGTTGGGTCCTCTAACTATGGCTACACCTTC,CSVGSSNYGYTF
few,14,TRBV24-1,TRBJ2-5,NA,TGTGCCACCAGTGATATAGGGACCGAAGAGACCCAGTACTTC,CATSDIGTEETQYF
NA,15,TRBV6-5,TRBJ2-1,TRBD2,TGTGCCAGCAGTTCTAGCGGACCTTCCTACAATGAGCAGTTCTTC,CASSSSGPSYNEQFF
many,14,TRBV12-3/TRBV12-4,TRBJ1-5,NA,TGTGCCAGCAGTTTGATGGCAGTTAATCAGCCCCAGCATTTT,CASSLMAVNQPQHF
few,17,TRBV12-3/TRBV12-4,TRBJ2-1,TRBD2,TGTGCCAGCAGCCAACCGTTAACTAGCGGGGCCTACAATGAGCAGTTCTTC,CASSQPLTSGAYNEQFF
NA,14,TRBV20-1,TRBJ2-4,TRBD1,TGCAGTGCTACGAGGACAGGAGCCAAAAACATTCAGTACTTC,CSATRTGAKNIQYF
many,11,TRBV6-4,TRBJ2-1,NA,TGTGCCAGCGGGAGCGAGTATGAGCAGTTCTTC,CASGSEYEQFF
NA,13,TRBV15,TRBJ1-5,NA,TGTGCCACCAGCAGAGATCTGTCTCAGCCCCAGCATTTT,CATSRDLSQPQHF
few,14,TRBV20-1,TRBJ2-2,TRBD2,TGCAGTGCTGAGCGGGGGGCGAACACCGGGGAGCTGTTTTTT,CSAERGANTGELFF
NA,14,TRBV6-2/TRBV6-3,TRBJ1-5,NA,TGTGCCAGCAGTTACGGGGGAAGGGGTCAGCCCCAGCATTTT,CASSYGGRGQPQHF
NA,12,TRBV5-1,TRBJ1-1,NA,TGCGCCAGTTCCTTCACTGACACTGAAGCTTTCTTT,CASSFTDTEAFF
NA,14,TRBV28,TRBJ1-1,NA,TGTGCCAGCAGTTTAGACAGACCGAACACTGAAGCTTTCTTT,CASSLDRPNTEAFF
NA,19,TRBV5-1,TRBJ2-7,TRBD1,TGCGCCAGCAGCTTGAAAAAGGGACAGGGCATGATAACCTCCTACGAGCAGTACTTC,CASSLKKGQGMITSYEQYF
many,13,TRBV29-1,TRBJ1-2,NA,TGCAGCGTTGTCCCGGACGCAAACTATGGCTACACCTTC,CSVVPDANYGYTF
NA,16,TRBV28,TRBJ1-2,TRBD1,TGTGCCAGCAGTCCCCCCTTTTCGACAGGGAGCTATGGCTACACCTTC,CASSPPFSTGSYGYTF
few,16,TRBV7-2,TRBJ1-2,NA,TGTGCCAGCAGCTTAGCGAACGCACTGCCCAGAATAGGCTACACCTTC,CASSLANALPRIGYTF
many,12,TRBV6-2/TRBV6-3,TRBJ1-6,NA,TGTGCCAGCAGTTACGAGTTTTCACCCCTCCACTTT,CASSYEFSPLHF
few,18,TRBV11-2,TRBJ2-1,NA,TGTGCCAGCAGCTTGTTCGGGGGCACCCCTGGAAGTAACGATGAGCAGTTCTTC,CASSLFGGTPGSNDEQFF
many,13,TRBV29-1,TRBJ2-3,NA,TGCAGCGCCCCGAATATGGGCAGCATAGCGCAGTATTTT,CSAPNMGSIAQYF
few,12,TRBV13,TRBJ1-1,NA,TGTGCCAGCAGCTTAGTCGGCGGTGAAGCTTTCTTT,CASSLVGGEAFF
NA,16,TRBV4-2,TRBJ2-5,NA,TGTGCCAGCAGCCAAAAAACAGGGAAGTCGCGAGAGACCCAGTACTTC,CASSQKTGKSRETQYF
NA,15,TRBV7-2,TRBJ2-7,NA,TGTGCCAGCAGTAGTCTCCCAGGGAAGGCCTACGAGCAGTACTTC,CASSSLPGKAYEQYF
many,15,TRBV20-1,TRBJ2-3,NA,TGCAGTGCCGAACCCCCCACCCATAGCACAGATACGCAGTATTTT,CSAEPPTHSTDTQYF
NA,16,TRBV4-2,TRBJ2-3,TRBD1,TGTGCCAGCAGCCCCGGGACAGTTAACGGCGGATGGGCGCAGTATTTT,CASSPGTVNGGWAQYF
many,12,TRBV29-1,TRBJ1-2,NA,TGCAGCGTTCAACCCGCCCGTGGGAGCTACACCTTC,CSVQPARGSYTF
few,14,TRBV7-2,TRBJ1-2,NA,TGTGCCAGCAGCTTAGTAAACGGGCCGGATGGCTACACCTTC,CASSLVNGPDGYTF
NA,16,TRBV12-3/TRBV12-4,TRBJ2-5,NA,TGTGCCAGCAGGTCTGGACAGTTAGCACTTCAAGAGACCCAGTACTTC,CASRSGQLALQETQYF
many,14,TRBV29-1,TRBJ2-3,NA,TGCAGCGTTGAGGGGCAGGGTGGGCCAGATACGCAGTATTTT,CSVEGQGGPDTQYF
few,15,TRBV7-9,TRBJ2-5,TRBD2,TGTGCCAGCAGCCCAATAGCGGGGGTTACGGAGACCCAGTACTTC,CASSPIAGVTETQYF
once,13,TRBV11-3,TRBJ2-7,NA,TGTGCCAGCAGCAAGGGACCTCTGTACGAGCAGTACTTC,CASSKGPLYEQYF
NA,17,TRBV11-2,TRBJ2-3,TRBD2,TGTGCCAGCAGCTTAGAGCATAGCGGGGGGGCAATAGATACGCAGTATTTT,CASSLEHSGGAIDTQYF
NA,16,TRBV7-9,TRBJ1-2,NA,TGTGCCAGCAGCTTAGAAGGGCGGGCAGCTAACTATGGCTACACCTTC,CASSLEGRAANYGYTF
few,13,TRBV20-1,TRBJ1-4,NA,TGCAGTGCTAGAGAGGGACTCAATGAAAAACTGTTTTTT,CSAREGLNEKLFF
NA,15,TRBV7-2,TRBJ2-4,NA,TGTGCCAGCAGCTTCCGCGGGGCGGCATCAAACATTCAGTACTTC,CASSFRGAASNIQYF
many,13,TRBV12-3/TRBV12-4,TRBJ2-7,NA,TGTGCCAGCAGTTTAAGCAGGGACCACGAGCAGTACTTC,CASSLSRDHEQYF
few,13,TRBV12-3/TRBV12-4,TRBJ2-5,NA,TGTGCCAGCGCTAGGGGGAAGCCAGAGACCCAGTACTTC,CASARGKPETQYF
few,18,TRBV11-3,TRBJ2-6,NA,TGTGCCAGCAGCTTAGGAGGACAGCGTAGCTCTGGGGCCAACGTCCTGACTTTC,CASSLGGQRSSGANVLTF
NA,16,TRBV4-1,TRBJ2-2,NA,TGCGCCAGCAGCCAAGTGGGTGGGTTTTACGACGGGGAGCTGTTTTTT,CASSQVGGFYDGELFF
few,15,TRBV7-2,TRBJ2-7,TRBD1,TGTGCCAGCAGCTTAGAAAGGACAGGGGGACGCGAGCAGTACTTC,CASSLERTGGREQYF
NA,15,TRBV13,TRBJ2-7,NA,TGTGCCAGCAGCCCACTGAATCCGGACTCCTACGAGCAGTACTTC,CASSPLNPDSYEQYF
NA,15,TRBV11-3,TRBJ2-1,NA,TGTGCCAGCAGTCGGACCAGTTTATCCTACAATGAGCAGTTCTTC,CASSRTSLSYNEQFF
NA,13,TRBV14,TRBJ1-2,NA,TGTGCCAGCAGCCAAGATCCAGCTGGGCGCTACACCTTC,CASSQDPAGRYTF
few,16,TRBV4-3,TRBJ2-7,NA,TGCGCCAGCAGCCAAGATGCGGGACTCGTCCACTACGAGCAGTACTTC,CASSQDAGLVHYEQYF
many,15,TRBV20-1,TRBJ2-7,TRBD1,TGCAGTGCTAGAGAGGCCAGGGACAGCTCCTACGAGCAGTACTTC,CSAREARDSSYEQYF
many,14,TRBV5-5,TRBJ1-1,TRBD1,TGTGCCAGCAGTCCCGGGACAGAAGGCTTTGAAGCTTTCTTT,CASSPGTEGFEAFF
many,14,TRBV20-1,TRBJ2-1,NA,TGCAGTGCTACAAGGGGGGCCCCCTACAATGAGCAGTTCTTC,CSATRGAPYNEQFF
NA,13,TRBV7-2,TRBJ1-2,NA,TGTGCCAGCAGCTGGACGACGCAGGGGAGCTACACCTTC,CASSWTTQGSYTF
few,14,TRBV10-3,TRBJ2-5,TRBD1,TGTGCCATCAGTGAGCGCAACAGGGGAGAGACCCAGTACTTC,CAISERNRGETQYF
few,13,TRBV25-1,TRBJ2-1,NA,TGTGCCAGCACGGGGACGTTGCTTAATGAGCAGTTCTTC,CASTGTLLNEQFF
NA,16,TRBV7-9,TRBJ2-2,TRBD1,TGTGCCAGCAGCGTATCCGGGACAGGCAACACCGGGGAGCTGTTTTTT,CASSVSGTGNTGELFF
few,15,TRBV7-2,TRBJ2-6,TRBD1,TGTGCCAGCAAGCTCGACAGGGCTGGGGCCAACGTCCTGACTTTC,CASKLDRAGANVLTF
NA,16,TRBV7-9,TRBJ1-3,NA,TGTGCCAGCAGCTTACAGTTCCCCGCGGGAGGAAACACCATATATTTT,CASSLQFPAGGNTIYF
many,14,TRBV20-1,TRBJ2-7,NA,TGCAGTGCCCGGAAATTCGGGGTTTTCTACGAGCAGTACTTC,CSARKFGVFYEQYF